A selection of T cell receptor beta chains follows, all from one sample in a study of blood T cell repertoires in COVID-19. The data were produced by immunoSEQ multiplex PCR, yet TCRdb's version contains in-frame clones alone and is incomplete. The sample gives 150,000 to 200,000 clones, about 81% of which show up once; approximately 12% is in the top ten. The sequenced sample was peripheral blood. These receptors were collected from a woman older than 75 with COVID-19, enrolled during active disease. Both conserved end residues are part of each CDR3. The order of the fields is V gene, clone size, D gene, J gene, CDR3 protein, CDR3 DNA. A D gene is named only where the DNA matches it firmly. For some rows the clone size is stated as once, few or many, or as a class when expanded; others skip it.

TRBV5-5	NA	NA	TRBJ2-1	CASTLRGGIGEQFF	TGTGCCAGCACCCTCCGAGGAGGGATCGGTGAGCAGTTCTTC
TRBV2	once	NA	TRBJ2-2	CASSGSRGTGELFF	TGTGCCAGCAGTGGGAGCCGGGGCACCGGGGAGCTGTTTTTT
TRBV5-4	many	TRBD2	TRBJ2-1	CASSSGTSGNYNEQFF	TGTGCCAGCAGCTCCGGGACTAGCGGAAACTACAATGAGCAGTTCTTC
TRBV11-2	NA	TRBD1	TRBJ2-5	CASSPDRAKTQYF	TGTGCCAGCAGCCCTGACAGGGCGAAGACCCAGTACTTC
TRBV19	NA	TRBD1	TRBJ1-1	CASSLTGGGEAFF	TGTGCCAGTAGTTTAACAGGGGGGGGTGAAGCTTTCTTT
TRBV7-3	NA	NA	TRBJ2-7	CASSFEVSQNGPRKDTYEQYF	TGTGCCAGCAGCTTTGAAGTCAGCCAAAACGGCCCTCGTAAGGACACCTACGAGCAGTACTTC
TRBV29-1	NA	TRBD2	TRBJ2-7	CSVAPGLGAYEQYF	TGCAGCGTTGCACCGGGACTAGGGGCCTACGAGCAGTACTTC
TRBV4-1	NA	TRBD1	TRBJ1-2	CASSPMLGTGGYGYTF	TGCGCCAGCAGCCCCATGCTGGGGACAGGGGGATATGGCTACACCTTC
TRBV4-2	NA	TRBD2	TRBJ2-3	CASSQDPSGRAYHSTDTQYF	TGTGCCAGCAGCCAAGACCCCAGCGGGAGGGCCTACCATAGCACAGATACGCAGTATTTT
TRBV7-8	NA	TRBD1	TRBJ1-2	CASSPDRAYGYTF	TGTGCCAGCAGCCCGGACAGGGCCTATGGCTACACCTTC
TRBV4-2	NA	NA	TRBJ2-2	CASSQDYAGELFF	TGTGCCAGCAGCCAAGATTATGCCGGGGAGCTGTTTTTT
TRBV2	NA	TRBD2	TRBJ2-7	CASRTSGHRDEQYF	TGTGCCAGCCGGACTAGCGGACATAGGGACGAGCAGTACTTC
TRBV2	NA	NA	TRBJ1-1	CASSNSDGRTEAFF	TGTGCCAGCAGTAACTCGGACGGGAGGACTGAAGCTTTCTTT
TRBV5-1	NA	TRBD2	TRBJ2-1	CASSLSGGPTREQFF	TGCGCCAGCAGCCTGAGCGGGGGACCTACAAGGGAGCAGTTCTTC
TRBV11-2	NA	NA	TRBJ1-2	CASSSQGADAGYTF	TGTGCCAGCAGCTCTCAGGGTGCGGACGCTGGCTACACCTTC
TRBV6-5	NA	TRBD2	TRBJ2-5	CASSSGLALKETQYF	TGTGCCAGCAGTTCGGGACTAGCCCTTAAAGAGACCCAGTACTTC
TRBV4-1	NA	TRBD2	TRBJ2-2	CASSQDLAGGLYTGELFF	TGCGCCAGCAGCCAAGACCTAGCGGGGGGGCTTTACACCGGGGAGCTGTTTTTT
TRBV10-3	NA	NA	TRBJ2-2	CAIGRGTNTGELFF	TGTGCCATCGGTAGGGGAACGAACACCGGGGAGCTGTTTTTT
TRBV20-1	NA	NA	TRBJ2-3	CSASGGTASTDTQYF	TGCAGTGCTAGTGGAGGGACAGCGAGCACAGATACGCAGTATTTT
TRBV5-1	NA	NA	TRBJ1-4	CASSPRQEGPEKLFF	TGCGCCAGCAGCCCTCGACAGGAAGGGCCAGAAAAACTGTTTTTT
TRBV5-1	NA	TRBD1	TRBJ1-2	CASSFSGTEYGYTF	TGCGCCAGCAGCTTCTCCGGGACAGAATATGGCTACACCTTC
TRBV5-1	NA	NA	TRBJ2-1	CASSLEQGYNEQFF	TGCGCCAGCAGCTTGGAGCAGGGCTACAATGAGCAGTTCTTC
TRBV19	once	TRBD1	TRBJ1-2	CASRGQGSGYTF	TGTGCCAGTAGGGGACAGGGAAGTGGCTACACCTTC
TRBV7-9	NA	TRBD1	TRBJ1-6	CASSIGDRSNSPLHF	TGTGCCAGCAGCATAGGGGACAGGAGTAATTCACCCCTCCACTTT
TRBV3-1/TRBV3-2	NA	NA	TRBJ1-2	CASSQGWGVYGYTF	TGTGCCAGCAGCCAAGGGTGGGGGGTCTATGGCTACACCTTC
TRBV11-3	NA	NA	TRBJ1-3	CASSFSHTIYF	TGTGCCAGCAGCTTCAGTCACACCATATATTTT
TRBV18	once	TRBD1	TRBJ1-1	CASSLGTGLTEAFF	TGTGCCAGCTCACTCGGGACAGGGCTCACTGAAGCTTTCTTT